This TCR beta chain was observed in a study of T cells in Graves' hyperthyroidism and ophthalmopathy. Patients showing uncontrolled infection, other autoimmune disease, pregnancy or lactation were ineligible. Used for diagnoses were clinical symptoms, serum thyroxine and TRAb, thyroid ultrasound and orbital computed tomography. Researchers took RNA transcripts and amplified the TCR beta CDR3 regions from them. Initially, a first-round RT-PCR of the TCR CDR3 employed the HTBI primer set. MiXCR, applied by TCRdb to the multiplex PCR reads, yields one record per CDR3 protein. Here the sample spans about 270,000 distinct CDR3 sequences, around 20% being singletons. This TCR came from a man aged 25-45 years with Graves' ophthalmopathy. The sample comprised blood.

The CDR3 DNA reads TGTGCCACCAGCAGAGGAGCGGGAGATGGGTATTCAGATACGCAGTATTTT. Translation gives CATSRGAGDGYSDTQYF. This chain links TRBV15 with TRBJ2-3; 8 nucleotides match TRBD2. This CDR3 has 17 amino acids. CDR1 and CDR2 from the germline V gene are LNHNV and YYDKDF (reference sequence). Trimming removed 1 base from V and 4 bases from J; junction bases left unmatched: 10.